These 14 T cell receptor beta chains originate from one sample sequenced in a study of T cell clones after liver transplantation. This table comes from immunoSEQ multiplex PCR, and its TCRdb copy is limited to in-frame clones, with some not included. The sample comprises 50,000 or so clones, approximately 71% of which are singletons, and around 10% rests with the top ten. The sequences come from CD4+ T cells from blood, collected around 4.5 years after liver transplant. Source of these receptors: a human patient who received a liver transplant. Some T cells may arise from the graft donor.

The chain employs TRBV2 and TRBJ1-1; D remains ambiguous. The CDR3 runs to 13 residues. Germline V lookup: CDR1 SNHLY, CDR2 FYNNEI. V gave up 6 bases and J gave up 1 base, with 9 bases separating them. The CDR3 nucleotides are TGTGCCAGCAGAGTCTTTTCGAACACTGAAGCTTTCTTT. Translation gives CASRVFSNTEAFF.

The chain links TRBV7-8 to TRBJ2-7, with 7 bases identical to TRBD1. V lost 5 bases, J lost 9 bases, and 10 bases stayed unmatched. Germline CDR1 and CDR2: SGHVS and FQNEAQ. The CDR3 runs to 13 residues. The CDR3 sequence: CASSPRTGGGQYF. The DNA of the CDR3 is TGTGCCAGCAGCCCCCGGACAGGAGGAGGGCAGTACTTC.

V usage is TRBV7-6 and J usage is TRBJ1-5; D unclear. V lost 0 bases and J lost 0, with 6 bases in between. This CDR3 is built from 15 residues. Germline V gene data show CDR1 as SGHVS and CDR2 as FNYEAQ. The CDR3 bases are TGTGCCAGCAGCTTAGCCACGGGTAGCAATCAGCCCCAGCATTTT. Translation: CASSLATGSNQPQHF.

This rearrangement joins TRBV2 to TRBJ2-5; 10 nucleotides agree with TRBD1. This CDR3 spans 15 amino acids. CDR1 is SNHLY, CDR2 FYNNEI, per germline. The V segment lost 6 bases and the J segment 2 bases; nucleotides outside the gene matches: 6. CDR3 protein: CASRAGTGVQETQYF. The CDR3 bases are TGTGCCAGCAGGGCCGGGACAGGGGTTCAAGAGACCCAGTACTTC.

The CDR3 region has the DNA TGTGCCAGCAGCTTAACACAGGGGGGTGAGCAGTTCTTC. This gives the protein CASSLTQGGEQFF. The rearrangement joins TRBV11-3 to TRBJ2-1, with 8 bases matching TRBD1. The CDR3 is made up of 13 amino acids. Trimming cost V 2 bases and J 9 bases; bases outside gene matches: 3. The germline CDR1 and CDR2 sequences are SGHNT and YENEEA.

V usage is TRBV28 and J usage is TRBJ2-2, with 8 bases fitting TRBD1. The CDR3 consists of 15 residues. Losses at the gene ends were 5 bases for V and 6 bases for J; bases not matched to a gene: 8. CDR1 MDHEN and CDR2 SYDVKM come from the germline V gene. CDR3 nucleotides: TGTGCCAGCAGTCCCCTCTCAGGGGGCCCCGGGGAGCTGTTTTTT. Its translation: CASSPLSGGPGELFF.

The chain combines TRBV7-9 with TRBJ1-2; no reliable D call. The length of the CDR3 is 15 residues. With 5 bases removed from V and 2 bases from J, the gap between germline ends came to 15 bases. Germline CDR1 SEHNR, CDR2 FQNEAQ (reference sequence). CDR3 region: CASSPLGYANYGYTF. CDR3 sequence (DNA): TGTGCCAGCAGCCCTCTTGGGTACGCCAACTATGGCTACACCTTC.

Comments on this clone: One end of the junction varies from germline; a read error may be responsible. This chain's CDR3 is CASGLTGVRKNIQYF. The CDR3, as DNA: TGTGCCAGCGGTTTGACAGGGGTTCGCAAAAACATTCAGTACTTC. The chain has TRBV28 and TRBJ2-4; 8 positions match TRBD1. Germline V gene sequence: CDR1 MDHEN, CDR2 SYDVKM. The CDR3 length is 15 residues.

The chain joins TRBV7-2 to TRBJ2-3; 10 bases align to TRBD2. The ends lost 5 bases at V and 4 bases at J; junction bases unmatched: 6. CDR1 is SGHTA, CDR2 FQGNSA, per germline. This CDR3 spans 15 amino acids. The chain's CDR3 is CASSPRSGGSDTQYF. The CDR3 nucleotides read TGTGCCAGCAGCCCACGTAGCGGGGGGTCAGATACGCAGTATTTT.

This clone was observed once. The V and J genes are TRBV19 and TRBJ2-7; 9 nucleotides match TRBD1. Germline V gene lookup returns CDR1 LNHDA and CDR2 SQIVND (reference sequence). The CDR3 spans 15 residues. With 5 bases clipped from V and 5 bases from J, the junction kept 10 bases outside the gene matches. Here the CDR3 DNA reads TGTGCCAGTAGTCTCTCTGGACAGGGGTTCAACGAGCAGTACTTC. Its protein is CASSLSGQGFNEQYF.

This clone was seen only a few times. V is TRBV12-2 and J is TRBJ2-7. TRBV12-2 is a pseudogene. The CDR3 has 19 residues. Written as DNA, the CDR3 is TGTGCAAGTCGCTTACGTCGACCGAACGGGGGCCCCCTTTCCTACGAGCAGTACTTC. Translating gives CASRLRRPNGGPLSYEQYF.

This chain connects TRBV5-4 to TRBJ1-3, with a weak D call TRBD1 (5 bases). With 1 base removed from V and 0 bases from J, the gap between germline ends came to 8 bases. The CDR3 totals 15 residues. The germline CDR1 and CDR2 sequences are SGHNT and YYREEE (reference sequence). Here the CDR3 reads CASSLSGSSGNTIYF. The CDR3 region has the DNA TGTGCCAGCAGCTTGTCAGGGTCCTCTGGAAACACCATATATTTT.

The chain recombines TRBV11-3 with TRBJ2-1; possibly TRBD2 for D (6 bases). This CDR3 spans 16 amino acids. Trimming left V 1 base short and J 9 bases short, with 19 bases between. Germline V gene lookup returns CDR1 SGHNT and CDR2 YENEEA. The CDR3 DNA follows: TGTGCCAGCAGCTTAGTAGATCTAGGAGGGGATGGTGAGCAGTTCTTC. Its translation is CASSLVDLGGDGEQFF.

The chain recombines TRBV11-2 with TRBJ1-1, with unresolved D. Germline loops: CDR1 SGHAT, CDR2 FQNNGV. There are 14 residues in the CDR3. Trimming stripped 5 bases from V and 3 bases from J, with 13 bases between. The CDR3 nucleotides are TGTGCCAGCAGCACAGCGGGGATTGACACTGAAGCTTTCTTT. Its protein is CASSTAGIDTEAFF.